Below, 29 T cell receptor beta chains from the same sample are listed, as sequenced in a study of blood T cells in healthy people across ages. A sample-barcoded 5' primer and a J-beta primer mix were used in a second PCR of about 6 to 11 cycles. From the 5' RACE reads, TCRdb called clonotypes with MiXCR, one entry per CDR3 protein. The data hold fewer than 2,000,000 distinct CDR3 sequences, with 30% to 40% observed a single time. Sequenced input: blood. Source of these receptors: a human donor in good health.

The chain uses TRBV21-1 and TRBJ1-2. TRBV21-1 is classified as a pseudogene. The CDR3 contains 17 residues. The CDR3 spells CASSNTVQRRVLNGYTF. The CDR3 coding sequence is TGTGCCAGCAGCAATACGGTCCAGCGGAGGGTATTAAATGGCTACACCTTC.

The rearrangement uses TRBV28 and TRBJ2-1, with D unclear. The CDR3 covers 12 residues. Germline-derived CDR1 and CDR2 are MDHEN and SYDVKM. Trimming pared 5 bases from V and 10 bases from J, leaving 12 bases between. The CDR3 sequence: CASSAVSAEQFF. The DNA of the CDR3 is TGTGCCAGCAGTGCAGTATCTGCGGAGCAGTTCTTC.

The table lists this clonotype with a few counts. The chain employs TRBV5-1 and TRBJ1-6, with D uncertain. There are 13 residues in the CDR3. Germline lookup yields CDR1 SGHRS and CDR2 YFSETQ. V was pared by 4 bases and J by 3 bases, with 5 bases between. The chain's CDR3 is CASSPDYNSPLHF. CDR3 nucleotide sequence: TGCGCCAGCAGCCCGGACTATAATTCACCCCTCCACTTT.

The V and J genes are TRBV27 and TRBJ1-2, with unresolved D. V lost 2 bases and J 4 bases, leaving 17 bases between the germline ends. From germline, CDR1 is MNHEY and CDR2 SMNVEV (reference sequence). CDR3 length: 16 amino acids. The DNA for the CDR3 is TGTGCCAGCAGTTTAGTTATCGCCGCGACTTTCTATGGCTACACCTTC. Translated: CASSLVIAATFYGYTF.

V is TRBV14 and J is TRBJ2-7, with 9 bases that match TRBD2. The CDR3 spans 16 residues. Germline CDR1 and CDR2: SGHDN and FVKESK. The ends lost 8 bases at V and 3 bases at J; junction bases unmatched: 14. The CDR3 spells CASGLTLLAGVYEQYF. The CDR3 coding sequence is TGTGCCAGCGGTCTAACGCTGTTAGCGGGGGTCTACGAGCAGTACTTC. Full variable domain (missing parts from reference TRBV14 and TRBJ2-7): EAGVTQFPSHSVIEKGQTVTLRCDPISGHDNLYWYRRVMGKEIKFLLHFVKESKQDESGMPNNRFLAERTGGTYSTLKVQPAELEDSGVYFCASGLTLLAGVYEQYFGPGTRLTVT.

In this sample, this clonotype turned up a few times. J is TRBJ1-5 and V is TRBV12-3 or TRBV12-4; a weak D match, TRBD1 (6 bases). CDR3 length equals 14 residues. The V end was cut by 4 bases, the J end by 3 bases, with 10 bases between. In nucleotides, the CDR3 is TGTGCCAGCAGTTCACAGGGTTACAATCAGCCCCAGCATTTT. It yields the protein CASSSQGYNQPQHF.

The gene calls are TRBV7-9 and TRBJ1-2; 7 bases are shared with TRBD1. Germline assignment: CDR1 SEHNR and CDR2 FQNEAQ (reference sequence). Trimming cost V 6 bases and J 3 bases; bases outside gene matches: 10. This CDR3 comprises 15 residues. The CDR3 DNA reads TGTGCCAGCAGAGGCCCGGGACAGCCCGACTATGGCTACACCTTC. Amino acid sequence: CASRGPGQPDYGYTF. Full variable domain (missing parts from reference TRBV7-9 and TRBJ1-2): DTGVSQNPRHKITKRGQNVTFRCDPISEHNRLYWYRQTLGQGPEFLTYFQNEAQLEKSRLLSDRFSAERPKGSFSTLEIQRTEQGDSAMYLCASRGPGQPDYGYTFGSGTRLTVV.

This clonotype was picked up a small number of times. The rearrangement joins TRBV20-1 to TRBJ1-2; weak D call: TRBD1 (5 bases). Germline assignment: CDR1 DFQATT and CDR2 SNEGSKA (reference sequence). The CDR3 runs to 11 residues. The germline V and J ends were trimmed by 1 base and 8 bases, with 8 bases remaining between them. As DNA, the CDR3 is TGCAGTGCTAGAGTTCGGGGGGGCTACACCTTC. This sequence encodes CSARVRGGYTF.

The chain links TRBV20-1 to TRBJ2-1; D is possibly TRBD1 (6 bases). The V gene lost 0 bases and the J gene lost 4 bases, with 19 bases spanning the gap. CDR1 DFQATT and CDR2 SNEGSKA come from the germline V gene (reference sequence). CDR3 length: 17 amino acids. The CDR3 is CSARDALTPRGYNEQFF. The CDR3 DNA reads TGCAGTGCTAGAGACGCGTTGACCCCCAGGGGATACAATGAGCAGTTCTTC.

The rearrangement uses TRBV11-1 and TRBJ2-4; D is uncertain. V dropped 5 bases and J dropped 13 bases, with 24 bases sitting between them. The CDR3 is 15 amino acids. Germline V CDR1 and CDR2: SGHAT, FQDESV (reference sequence). The CDR3 coding sequence is TGTGCCAGCAGCCGCGGACCGATTTATGACAATGAGCAGTACTTC. Translated: CASSRGPIYDNEQYF.

CDR3 sequence (DNA): TGTGCCACCAGCAGAGCTCCGGGACAGAGAGAGACCCAGTACTTC. Translation: CATSRAPGQRETQYF. The chain carries TRBV15 and TRBJ2-5, with 7 bases lining up with TRBD1. The CDR3 has 15 residues. V dropped 1 base and J dropped 4; count of bases not matched to a gene: 6. CDR1 is LNHNV and CDR2 is YYDKDF in the germline V gene (reference sequence).

This clonotype was seen ten or more times. The V gene is TRBV20-1, the J gene TRBJ2-5, with D tentatively TRBD1 (6 bases). The CDR3 extends over 11 amino acids. Looked up from germline, CDR1 is DFQATT and CDR2 is SNEGSKA (reference sequence). In DNA, the CDR3 is TGCAGCGCAGGACAGCAAGAGACCCAGTACTTC. This codes for CSAGQQETQYF.

A few counts support this clonotype. CDR3 coding DNA: TGTGCCAGCAGCGCTTACAACTACGAGCAGTACTTC. Amino acids: CASSAYNYEQYF. The V gene is TRBV12-3 or TRBV12-4, the J gene TRBJ2-7; D is undetermined. V dropped 6 bases and J dropped 3 bases, with 9 bases sitting between them. This CDR3 is built from 12 residues.

The rearrangement joins TRBV11-2 to TRBJ2-5; 7 bases map to TRBD2. The CDR3 runs to 15 residues. CDR1 is SGHAT and CDR2 is FQNNGV in the germline V gene. Trimming at V came to 5 bases and at J to 2 bases, leaving 8 bases not matched to a gene. This CDR3 reads CASSARGLGQETQYF. The DNA for the CDR3 is TGTGCCAGCAGCGCGCGGGGGTTGGGACAAGAGACCCAGTACTTC.

This clonotype was seen a few times. The V call is TRBV20-1, the J call TRBJ1-1; TRBD1 agrees at 8 bases. This CDR3 comprises 15 residues. Germline V CDR1 and CDR2: DFQATT, SNEGSKA (reference sequence). Trimming cost V 3 bases and J 6 bases; bases outside gene matches: 12. DNA for the CDR3: TGCAGTGCTAGCTCCGGGACAGGAAACTGGGCTGAAGCTTTCTTT. Protein product: CSASSGTGNWAEAFF.

V and J are TRBV27 and TRBJ2-1; D unclear. V was shortened by 7 bases and J by 8 bases, with 12 bases between the two germline ends. The CDR3 contains 12 residues. CDR1 MNHEY and CDR2 SMNVEV come from the germline V gene (reference sequence). CDR3: CASNGPWDEQFF. The CDR3 DNA sequence: TGTGCCAGCAACGGCCCCTGGGATGAGCAGTTCTTC.

This chain uses TRBV10-3 with TRBJ2-1; D is possibly TRBD1 (5 bases). Germline CDR1 is ENHRY and CDR2 is SYGVKD. V was clipped by 9 bases and J by 8 bases, with 14 bases between them. The CDR3 consists of 12 residues. CDR3 DNA sequence: TGTGCCATAGCTCCTGGGGCCCATGAGCAGTTCTTC. This translates into CAIAPGAHEQFF.

The rearrangement links TRBV7-2 to TRBJ2-3; 10 bases line up with TRBD2. The CDR3 consists of 17 residues. CDR1 is SGHTA, CDR2 FQGNSA, per germline. J gave up 3 bases and V 4 bases, and 10 bases lay outside the gene matches. The CDR3 protein is CASSSLGAGGPTDTQYF. CDR3 DNA: TGTGCCAGCAGCTCCCTTGGAGCGGGGGGGCCTACAGATACGCAGTATTTT.

The chain employs TRBV4-3 and TRBJ2-7; the D is unclear. Per the germline V gene, CDR1 is LGHNA and CDR2 is YSLEER. The CDR3 consists of 13 residues. V lost 1 base to trimming and J lost 6 bases, with 10 bases between them. CDR3 sequence reads: CASSQVGVSEQYF. The DNA for the CDR3 is TGCGCCAGCAGCCAAGTTGGAGTCTCCGAGCAGTACTTC.

The gene calls are TRBV6-1 and TRBJ2-7; the match to TRBD1 covers 7 bases. V shed 5 bases, J shed 2 bases, and the junction held 6 bases outside the gene matches. Germline V lookup: CDR1 MNHNS, CDR2 SASEGT. The CDR3 covers 14 residues. The CDR3 loop is CASSIQGPPYEQYF. The DNA for the CDR3 is TGTGCCAGCAGTATACAGGGGCCCCCCTACGAGCAGTACTTC.

J is TRBJ2-2 and V is TRBV4-3; no reliable D call. The CDR3 spans 13 residues. V gave up 2 bases and J gave up 6 bases, with 7 bases separating them. Germline-derived CDR1 and CDR2 are LGHNA and YSLEER. DNA of the CDR3: TGCGCCAGCAGCCAATATAGTTCCGGGGAGCTGTTTTTT. It is translated as CASSQYSSGELFF.

This clonotype has a handful of counts. The chain combines TRBV10-3 with TRBJ2-7; D not certain. The CDR3 is made up of 14 amino acids. Germline-derived CDR1 and CDR2 are ENHRY and SYGVKD. V was cut by 8 bases and J by 0 bases, with 14 bases left in between. The CDR3 DNA reads as TGTGCCATCCCGCAAAAGAACTCCTCCTACGAGCAGTACTTC. It codes for CAIPQKNSSYEQYF.

This chain uses TRBV28 with TRBJ2-7; D gene ambiguous. Trimming pared 9 bases from V and 2 bases from J, leaving 17 bases between. Germline assignment: CDR1 MDHEN and CDR2 SYDVKM. The CDR3 loop spans 14 amino acids. CDR3 coding DNA: TGTGCCAGTTCTAAGTCCCCTGGGCCCTACGAGCAGTACTTC. This codes for CASSKSPGPYEQYF. The full variable domain, completed using reference TRBV28 and TRBJ2-7, is DVKVTQSSRYLVKRTGEKVFLECVQDMDHENMFWYRQDPGLGLRLIYFSYDVKMKEKGDIPEGYSVSREKKERFSLILESASTNQTSMYLCASSKSPGPYEQYFGPGTRLTVT.

This clonotype was counted a few times. This rearrangement joins TRBV12-3 or TRBV12-4 to TRBJ1-6; D is unclear. V was pared by 6 bases and J by 10 bases, with 10 bases between. CDR3 length: 12 amino acids. The CDR3 DNA reads TGTGCCAGCAGCAAGATGGGGTCACCCCTCCACTTT. This sequence encodes CASSKMGSPLHF.

The chain has TRBV4-1 and TRBJ1-2; possibly TRBD1 for D (5 bases). V was trimmed by 3 bases and J by 13 bases, leaving 21 bases between them. The germline V gene encodes CDR1 MGHRA and CDR2 YSYEKL. There are 14 residues in the CDR3. The CDR3 nucleotides are TGCGCCAGCAGCCATGAACCAGGGAGGTCTGTCCGCACCTTC. It specifies CASSHEPGRSVRTF.

V usage is TRBV5-1 and J usage is TRBJ1-1, with no clear D. The CDR3 contains 17 residues. V lost 0 bases, J lost 6 bases, and 21 bases lay in between. Germline lookup yields CDR1 SGHRS and CDR2 YFSETQ. The chain's CDR3 is CASSLVSNLDFTPEAFF. The CDR3 DNA is TGCGCCAGCAGCTTGGTTTCCAATCTGGACTTTACCCCTGAAGCTTTCTTT.

This clonotype was recorded many times. The chain couples TRBV18 to TRBJ2-1; 8 bases are shared with TRBD2. This CDR3 has 15 residues. CDR1 and CDR2 (germline): KGHSH, LQKENI. The junction had 10 bases not matched to a gene; V was cut back by 8 bases and J by 4 bases. The CDR3 nucleotides read TGTGCCAGCAGCCCGGGGAGCGGGGGATACAATGAGCAGTTCTTC. Encoded protein: CASSPGSGGYNEQFF.

The chain recombines TRBV3-1 with TRBJ2-1; D is uncertain. Trimming left V 0 bases short and J 2 bases short, with 8 bases between. The CDR3 extends over 15 amino acids. CDR1 is LGHDT and CDR2 is YNNKEL in the germline V gene (reference sequence). CDR3 region: CASSQDTAPYNEQFF. The CDR3 DNA is TGTGCCAGCAGCCAAGACACGGCGCCCTACAATGAGCAGTTCTTC.

The CDR3 bases are TGTGCCAGCAGTTTCCAAATATGGGTGAATGAGCAGTTCTTC. This codes for CASSFQIWVNEQFF. V usage is TRBV12-3 or TRBV12-4 and J usage is TRBJ2-1; D is unresolved. This CDR3 has 14 residues. Trimming left V 3 bases short and J 7 bases short, with 13 bases between.